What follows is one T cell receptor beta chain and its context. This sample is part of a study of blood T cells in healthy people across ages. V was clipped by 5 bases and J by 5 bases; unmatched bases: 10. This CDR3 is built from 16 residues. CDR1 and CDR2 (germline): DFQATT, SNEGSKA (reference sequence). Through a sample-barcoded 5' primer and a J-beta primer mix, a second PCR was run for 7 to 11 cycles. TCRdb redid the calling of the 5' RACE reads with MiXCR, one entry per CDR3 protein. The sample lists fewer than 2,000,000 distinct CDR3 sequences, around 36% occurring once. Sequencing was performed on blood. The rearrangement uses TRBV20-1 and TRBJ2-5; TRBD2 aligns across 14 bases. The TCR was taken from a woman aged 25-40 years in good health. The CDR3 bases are TGCAGTGCTTCTCGGACTAGCGGGGGGTGGTGGGAGACCCAGTACTTC. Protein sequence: CSASRTSGGWWETQYF.